The next 7 T cell receptor beta chains were all read from a single sample in a study of shared clonotypes between healthy human individuals. Method: immunoSEQ multiplex PCR; TCRdb's copy keeps in-frame clones and lacks some. This table holds approximately 1.5 million clones, just under 99% found once. The sequencing sample was made of naive CD4+ T cells sorted from blood. The subset was: CD45RA+ positively selected. The source is a man aged 25 to 40 in good health.

This rearrangement joins TRBV29-1 to TRBJ2-1; 7 bases are shared with TRBD2. The ends lost 7 bases at V and 10 bases at J; junction bases unmatched: 13. Germline V lookup: CDR1 SQVTM, CDR2 ANQGSEA. The CDR3 spans 13 residues. CDR3 residues: CSDRDYRGVEQFF. The CDR3 DNA follows: TGCAGCGACCGGGACTACCGCGGGGTAGAGCAGTTCTTC.

This clone was recorded only once. This chain joins TRBV29-1 and TRBJ2-2; the D gene is possibly TRBD1 (6 bases). Trimming left V 6 bases short and J 4 bases short, with 15 bases between. This CDR3 has 14 amino acids. Germline values: CDR1 SQVTM, CDR2 ANQGSEA. CDR3 residues: CSVPRQGPTGELFF. The CDR3 nucleotides are TGCAGCGTCCCAAGGCAGGGGCCCACCGGGGAGCTGTTTTTT.

This chain joins TRBV25-1 and TRBJ1-5, with D uncertain. The CDR3 has 14 amino acids. Deletions cut 6 bases from V and 2 bases from J, with 11 bases between. CDR1 and CDR2 from the germline V gene are MGHDK and SYGVNS. The CDR3 is CASSPGGGNQPQHF. The CDR3 DNA is TGTGCCAGCAGCCCAGGCGGGGGCAATCAGCCCCAGCATTTT.

The chain couples TRBV29-1 to TRBJ2-1; no clear D gene. V shed 0 bases and J shed 0 bases, with 15 bases lying between them. The CDR3 loop spans 17 amino acids. Germline lookup yields CDR1 SQVTM and CDR2 ANQGSEA. This CDR3 reads CSVEDRTGMSSYNEQFF. The CDR3, as DNA: TGCAGCGTTGAAGATCGGACCGGAATGAGCTCCTACAATGAGCAGTTCTTC.

Points on this clone: Other DNA sequences in the same sample also yield this CDR3. This sequence joins TRBV28 and TRBJ1-5; D is undetermined. The V end lost 8 bases, the J end lost 0 bases, and 8 bases lay between the germline ends. The CDR3 runs to 13 residues. Germline-derived CDR1 and CDR2 are MDHEN and SYDVKM. The CDR3 here is CASRGYSNQPQHF. The CDR3 bases are TGTGCCAGCCGCGGTTATAGCAATCAGCCCCAGCATTTT.

The chain combines TRBV29-1 with TRBJ2-7; 7 bases agree with TRBD2. J lost 2 bases, V lost 6 bases, and 13 bases had no gene match. The length of the CDR3 is 15 residues. CDR1 is SQVTM, CDR2 ANQGSEA, per germline. The CDR3 bases are TGCAGCGTAGACGCCCCGGGAGGTTACCCCTACGAGCAGTACTTC. Protein product: CSVDAPGGYPYEQYF.

The gene calls are TRBV29-1 and TRBJ2-5, with D hard to call. V was cut by 6 bases and J by 6 bases, with 11 bases left in between. Looked up from germline, CDR1 is SQVTM and CDR2 is ANQGSEA. The CDR3 has 11 amino acids. The CDR3 spells CSVVPGQTQYF. The CDR3 DNA reads TGCAGCGTCGTGCCCGGGCAGACCCAGTACTTC.